This T cell receptor beta chain was obtained from a study of T cells expressing NK-cell markers. On the study more broadly: It was from sorted CD3+CD56+NKG2C+, CD3+CD56+NKG2C- and CD3+CD56-NKG2C+ T cells that TCR beta repertoires came. HCMV serostatus: most of the eight sequenced donors positive, one negative. Overall study results and limits: Four donors showed these clonotypes also leading the CD3+CD56-NKG2C+ fraction.

CDR3 length: 12 amino acids. With regard to this clonotype: No antigen is known for it.

TCRdb re-called the 5' RACE reads and catalogs CDR3 proteins one per entry, DNA excluded. This repertoire includes some 390,000 distinct CDR3 sequences. The receptor comes from a woman in her fifties or sixties in good health. This chain joins TRBV12-3 or TRBV12-4 and TRBJ2-1; the D call of TRBD1 rests on TCRdb alone, since no DNA is present to check it. The specimen sequenced was blood T cells: a sorted CD56 or NKG2C T cell subset, CD4+ or CD8+ T cells, or bulk PBMC T cells (not recorded which). The CDR3 region is CASSFVGDEQFF.